This is a list of T cell receptor beta chains from one sample in a study of T cells in Graves' hyperthyroidism and ophthalmopathy. TCRdb reanalysed the multiplex PCR reads using MiXCR and keeps one entry per CDR3 protein. Of hundreds of thousands of distinct CDR3 sequences listed, 20% are singletons. What was sequenced was blood. The origin of the receptors is a man in his forties or fifties with Graves' ophthalmopathy. CDR3s include the opening cysteine and the closing phenylalanine or tryptophan. The order of the fields is CDR3 length, D gene, V gene, J gene, clone size, CDR3 DNA, CDR3 protein. The D gene is left open where the match is weak. Clone size is not always given. Where it is, it says once, few, many or a class for expanded clones.

15	.	TRBV12-3/TRBV12-4	TRBJ1-6	.	TGTGCCAGCAGCACGGACCTCCTAAGGGATTCACCCCTCCACTTT	CASSTDLLRDSPLHF
16	.	TRBV12-3/TRBV12-4	TRBJ2-3	many	TGTGCCAGCAGTCTTAGACAGGTTAGGTCGACAGATACGCAGTATTTT	CASSLRQVRSTDTQYF
16	.	TRBV5-1	TRBJ1-4	few	TGCGCCAGCAGCTCAGAAGGACAGTCAACTAATGAAAAACTGTTTTTT	CASSSEGQSTNEKLFF
13	TRBD2	TRBV10-3	TRBJ2-3	many	TGTGCCATCAGTGCGGGGGGGCCAGATACGCAGTATTTT	CAISAGGPDTQYF
14	.	TRBV29-1	TRBJ2-5	.	TGCAGCGTCCAATACGGACAGTCTCGGGAGACCCAGTACTTC	CSVQYGQSRETQYF
12	.	TRBV30	TRBJ2-1	few	TGTGCCTGGAGTGTAGCCTGGAATGAGCAGTTCTTC	CAWSVAWNEQFF
12	.	TRBV11-1	TRBJ1-1	.	TGTGCCAGCATTTCGAAGGGCACTGAAGCTTTCTTT	CASISKGTEAFF
15	TRBD1	TRBV9	TRBJ1-2	few	TGTGCCAGCAGCGAGGGACAGGCGACGATCTATGGCTACACCTTC	CASSEGQATIYGYTF
13	.	TRBV27	TRBJ1-1	many	TGTGCCAGCAAAATGACAGCTAACACTGAAGCTTTCTTT	CASKMTANTEAFF
16	.	TRBV19	TRBJ1-4	few	TGTGCCAGTAGTAATGGCCGGGACCCAGGAAGGGAAAAACTGTTTTTT	CASSNGRDPGREKLFF
17	TRBD2	TRBV6-2/TRBV6-3	TRBJ2-3	few	TGTGCCAGCAGTTACAGGTGGGGGGGAACTAGCACAGATACGCAGTATTTT	CASSYRWGGTSTDTQYF
15	TRBD2	TRBV3-1	TRBJ2-2	few	TGTGCCAGCAGCCAAGTGAGCGGGAGAGGCGGGGAGCTGTTTTTT	CASSQVSGRGGELFF
15	.	TRBV3-1	TRBJ1-2	few	TGTGCCAGCAGCCACATATCCCCCGGAAGGTATGGCTACACCTTC	CASSHISPGRYGYTF
11	.	TRBV20-1	TRBJ1-2	.	TGCAGTGCCCAGGGCCTCGGAGGCTACACCTTC	CSAQGLGGYTF
15	TRBD2	TRBV10-3	TRBJ2-1	few	TGTGCCATCAGTGAGGGCGGGAGGCCCTATGGTGAGCAGTTCTTC	CAISEGGRPYGEQFF
14	.	TRBV15	TRBJ2-5	few	TGTGCCACCAGCAGACACGGGCCCGAAGAGACCCAGTACTTC	CATSRHGPEETQYF
14	TRBD2	TRBV5-1	TRBJ2-1	many	TGCGCCAGCAGCCCTGGACTAGCGGGGGTTGAGCAGTTCTTC	CASSPGLAGVEQFF
13	.	TRBV20-1	TRBJ2-3	.	TGCAGTGCTAGAGTATTTGGTCTCTCCTCGGCGTATTTT	CSARVFGLSSAYF
11	.	TRBV6-2/TRBV6-3	TRBJ2-1	many	TGTGCCAGCAGAGGGGTTGGTGAGCAGTTCTTC	CASRGVGEQFF
15	TRBD2	TRBV11-2	TRBJ2-1	many	TGTGCCAGCAGCTTAGAAGCGGGAGGTCTCAATGAGCAGTTCTTC	CASSLEAGGLNEQFF
15	.	TRBV6-1	TRBJ1-2	few	TGTGCCAGCAGCGCAACAGGGCCGGCTCACTATGGCTACACCTTC	CASSATGPAHYGYTF
18	TRBD2	TRBV9	TRBJ2-1	.	TGTGCCAGCAGCGTATCTAGCGGGGGGGCAGGTTCTAACAATGAGCAGTTCTTC	CASSVSSGGAGSNNEQFF
18	.	TRBV6-7	TRBJ2-1	many	TGTGCCAGCAGCACGGGGGCCGGAGCGAAGCCTTCCTACAATGAGCAGTTCTTC	CASSTGAGAKPSYNEQFF
14	TRBD1	TRBV28	TRBJ2-1	many	TGTGCCAGCAGTAACACAGGGGGGCGGAATGAGCAGTTCTTC	CASSNTGGRNEQFF
14	.	TRBV2	TRBJ2-3	.	TGTGCTTCGTGTGAAGTGTCTAGCACAGATACGCAGTATTTT	CASCEVSSTDTQYF
14	TRBD1	TRBV14	TRBJ1-6	.	TGTGCCAGCAGCCAACGGAACAGGGGTTCACCCCTCCACTTT	CASSQRNRGSPLHF
17	.	TRBV4-3	TRBJ1-1	few	TGCGCCAGCAGCCAAGACGGGTTGGGGGTTATGAACACTGAAGCTTTCTTT	CASSQDGLGVMNTEAFF
15	TRBD1	TRBV20-1	TRBJ2-3	many	TGCAGTGTAGGCCCGGACAGGGTGCTTTCAGATACGCAGTATTTT	CSVGPDRVLSDTQYF
14	.	TRBV27	TRBJ2-3	few	TGTGCCAGCGCGGGAACTAGGGCCACAGATACGCAGTATTTT	CASAGTRATDTQYF
14	.	TRBV28	TRBJ2-4	.	TGTGCCAGTAGCGCCTCGGACGGTGAAAACATTCAGTACTTC	CASSASDGENIQYF
14	.	TRBV6-1	TRBJ2-1	.	TGTGCCATCGGGGAGGAGCCTTTTTACAATGAGCAGTTCTTC	CAIGEEPFYNEQFF
15	TRBD1	TRBV18	TRBJ2-7	many	TGTGCCAGCTCACCTGGGACAGGGGGAATCTACGAGCAGTACTTC	CASSPGTGGIYEQYF
14	.	TRBV6-2/TRBV6-3	TRBJ2-4	.	TGTGCCAGCAGAAGAGCCTTGGGCAAAAACATTCAGTACTTC	CASRRALGKNIQYF
13	TRBD1	TRBV18	TRBJ2-1	many	TGTGCCAGCGCCGGGACAGGGGGCAATGAGCAGTTCTTC	CASAGTGGNEQFF
11	.	TRBV2	TRBJ2-3	many	TGTGCCAGCGGACACGGGGATACGCAGTATTTT	CASGHGDTQYF
14	TRBD1	TRBV19	TRBJ1-5	few	TGTGCCAGTACAGACAGGGGTTCAGGTCAGCCCCAGCATTTT	CASTDRGSGQPQHF
14	.	TRBV6-1	TRBJ1-5	.	TGTGCCAGCAGTCGCGGGGGCAACAATCAGCCCCAGCATTTT	CASSRGGNNQPQHF
13	.	TRBV28	TRBJ2-7	many	TGTGCCAGCAGTTTATCGGGCAGGGAAGAGCAGTACTTC	CASSLSGREEQYF
15	TRBD2	TRBV27	TRBJ2-7	.	TGTGCCAGCAGTCCCAGCGGGAGGCACTCCTACGAGCAGTACTTC	CASSPSGRHSYEQYF
11	.	TRBV2	TRBJ1-1	many	TGTGCCAGCGTAGGGAACACTGAAGCTTTCTTT	CASVGNTEAFF
14	TRBD1	TRBV20-1	TRBJ2-7	few	TGCAGTGCTAGAGCCACGACAGGGGGCTACGAGCAGTACTTC	CSARATTGGYEQYF
14	TRBD1	TRBV20-1	TRBJ2-7	.	TGCAGTGCTCCTACCGAGGGGGCGGGCTACGAGCAGTACTTC	CSAPTEGAGYEQYF
15	.	TRBV20-1	TRBJ2-7	few	TGCAGTGCTGGGAGACGGGACGACCTCAGTGATCGGCAGTACTTC	CSAGRRDDLSDRQYF
17	TRBD2	TRBV10-3	TRBJ2-1	few	TGTGCCATCAGTGACCTACCGCGGGGGGTCCAAAACAATGAGCAGTTCTTC	CAISDLPRGVQNNEQFF
13	.	TRBV30	TRBJ1-5	few	TGTGCCTGGACGGCGGGACCAAATCAGCCCCAGCATTTT	CAWTAGPNQPQHF
14	.	TRBV2	TRBJ2-1	.	TGTGCCAGCAGGAGGAACCTGGGGTACAATGAGCAGTTCTTC	CASRRNLGYNEQFF
13	.	TRBV6-1	TRBJ2-1	many	TGTGCCAGCAGTGAAGGGCCCTACAATGAGCAGTTCTTC	CASSEGPYNEQFF
18	TRBD2	TRBV10-2	TRBJ2-1	.	TGCGCCAGCAAGGGGGCTAGCGGGAGCGCACCGAATTACAATGAGCAGTTCTTC	CASKGASGSAPNYNEQFF
12	.	TRBV29-1	TRBJ2-3	.	TGCAGCGTTGCGCCTAGCACAGATACGCAGTATTTT	CSVAPSTDTQYF
14	.	TRBV5-1	TRBJ2-5	.	TGCGCCAGCAGCGAGGGACAACACCAAGAGACCCAGTACTTC	CASSEGQHQETQYF
14	TRBD2	TRBV10-3	TRBJ2-2	.	TGTGCCATCAGGCGGGAGACGGGGCCCGGGGAGCTGTTTTTT	CAIRRETGPGELFF
12	.	TRBV6-6	TRBJ2-7	few	TGTGCCAGCAGTTACCAGGGCTACGAGCAGTACTTC	CASSYQGYEQYF
15	.	TRBV2	TRBJ1-1	many	TGTGCCAGCACCGAGCGTGGGGGATTGAACACTGAAGCTTTCTTT	CASTERGGLNTEAFF
15	TRBD2	TRBV7-3	TRBJ2-5	few	TGTGCCAGCAGCCGCGGCGGCGGGAGGGCAGAGACCCAGTACTTC	CASSRGGGRAETQYF
16	TRBD2	TRBV27	TRBJ2-7	few	TGTGCCAGCAGCCCAAGACTAGCGGTAATCCCCGACGAGCAGTACTTC	CASSPRLAVIPDEQYF
16	TRBD2	TRBV10-3	TRBJ2-7	many	TGTGCCATCAGTGAAATCGGGACTAGTTCCAGCTACGAGCAGTACTTC	CAISEIGTSSSYEQYF
15	.	TRBV27	TRBJ2-1	many	TGTGCCAGCAGTCCCAGCCCGGGCTCCTACAATGAGCAGTTCTTC	CASSPSPGSYNEQFF
16	TRBD2	TRBV5-1	TRBJ2-6	.	TGCGCCAGCAGCCGGGAGGGGAAGGCTGGGGCCAACGTCCTGACTTTC	CASSREGKAGANVLTF